This T cell receptor beta chain was recovered during a study of cytomegalovirus exposure and HLA in healthy donors. The PCR employed 60 Vbeta primers together with 13 Jbeta primers. Clones were sequenced by immunoSEQ multiplex PCR, and TCRdb holds only the in-frame ones, with some missing. Found here are approximately 160,000 clones, under 85% of them singletons; the top ten hold under 2%. On this clone itself: The antigen is not known.

Each of the donors was a healthy bone marrow donor. General study findings and limits: In all likelihood, a cluster of highly shared sequence variants was a sequencing artifact. For most subjects, TCR beta sequences were reported to predict HLA-A and HLA-B alleles with accuracy.

Material: PBMCs. This TCR derives from a woman aged 25 to 45 in good health and CMV-seronegative.

The CDR3 protein is CSVEGLAGDREQYF. Here the CDR3 DNA reads TGCAGCGTTGAGGGACTAGCGGGAGATCGCGAGCAGTACTTC. This chain joins TRBV29-1 and TRBJ2-7, with TRBD2 matching 14 bases. V trimming: 3 bases; J trimming: 6 bases; junction bases outside the gene matches: 4. This CDR3 is 14 amino acids long. Germline lookup yields CDR1 SQVTM and CDR2 ANQGSEA.